The source of this T cell receptor (beta chain) is a study of T-cell memory formation after mild COVID-19. TCR alpha and TCR beta cDNA libraries carrying sample barcodes and UMIs came from 5'RACE with constant-segment primers. One entry per CDR3 protein results from TCRdb running MiXCR on the 5' RACE reads. The sample lists some 100,000 distinct CDR3 sequences; around 10% were seen once. The table lists this clonotype with many counts. The germline V gene has CDR1 SGHVS and CDR2 FNYEAQ. V shed 5 bases, J shed 5 bases, and the junction held 4 bases outside the gene matches. The CDR3 is made up of 13 amino acids.

The chain recombines TRBV7-6 with TRBJ2-3; 7 bases are shared with TRBD2. Sample: PBMCs or a T cell subset sorted from them (not recorded which). The clonotype comes from a man younger than 35 who had mild COVID-19 (a few samples of this study predate the infection). Cell type and time point are not known. CDR3 DNA: TGTGCCAGCAGCCCGGGGAGGGGAGATACGCAGTATTTT. It specifies CASSPGRGDTQYF. Filled out from reference TRBV7-6 and TRBJ2-3, the complete variable domain reads GAGVSQSPRYKVTKRGQDVALRCDPISGHVSLYWYRQALGQGPEFLTYFNYEAQQDKSGLPNDRFSAERPEGSISTLTIQRTEQRDSAMYRCASSPGRGDTQYFGPGTRLTVL.